This T cell receptor (beta chain) originates from a study of cytomegalovirus exposure and HLA in healthy donors. Points from the study as a whole: Subsequent analysis found a tendency for first-cohort TCR clusters to co-occur within the approximately 130 validation repertoires.

Method: immunoSEQ multiplex PCR; TCRdb's copy keeps in-frame clones and lacks some. The profile shows approximately 59,000 clones, over 90% of them singletons. Points on this clone: As yet, its antigen is unknown.

This CDR3 is 15 amino acids long. Germline V CDR1 and CDR2: ENHRY, SYGVKD. The junction had 8 bases not matched to a gene; V was cut back by 10 bases and J by 2 bases. The receptor was isolated from a man aged 18 to 35 in good health and CMV-seropositive. The sample taken for sequencing was PBMCs. The V call is TRBV10-3, the J call TRBJ2-3, with 11 bases identical to TRBD1. This CDR3 is CATSLDRGPTDTQYF. The CDR3 DNA sequence: TGTGCCACGTCTCTGGACAGGGGGCCCACAGATACGCAGTATTTT.